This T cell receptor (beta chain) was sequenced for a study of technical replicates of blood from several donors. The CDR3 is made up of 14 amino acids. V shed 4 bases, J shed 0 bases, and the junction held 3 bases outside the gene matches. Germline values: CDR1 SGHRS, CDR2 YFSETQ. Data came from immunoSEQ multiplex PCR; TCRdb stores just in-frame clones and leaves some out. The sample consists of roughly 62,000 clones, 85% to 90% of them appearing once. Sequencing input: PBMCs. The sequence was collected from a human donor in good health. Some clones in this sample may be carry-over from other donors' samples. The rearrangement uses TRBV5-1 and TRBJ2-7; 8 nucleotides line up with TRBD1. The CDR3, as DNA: TGCGCCAGCAGCCGGGGACAGGACTCCTACGAGCAGTACTTC. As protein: CASSRGQDSYEQYF.